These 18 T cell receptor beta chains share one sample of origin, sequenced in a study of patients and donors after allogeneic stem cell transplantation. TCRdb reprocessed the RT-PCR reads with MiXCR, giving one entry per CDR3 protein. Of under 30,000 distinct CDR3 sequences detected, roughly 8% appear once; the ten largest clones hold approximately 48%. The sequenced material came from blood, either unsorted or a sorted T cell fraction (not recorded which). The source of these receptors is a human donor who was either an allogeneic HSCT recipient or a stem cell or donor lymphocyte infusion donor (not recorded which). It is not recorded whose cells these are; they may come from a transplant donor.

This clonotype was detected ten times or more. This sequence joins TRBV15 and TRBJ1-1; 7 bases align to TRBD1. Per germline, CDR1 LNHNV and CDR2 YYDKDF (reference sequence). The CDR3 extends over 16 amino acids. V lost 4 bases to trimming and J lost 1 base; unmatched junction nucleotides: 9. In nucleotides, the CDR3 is TGTGCCACCAGCATGGAAACAGGGGTCCCGAACACTGAAGCTTTCTTT. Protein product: CATSMETGVPNTEAFF.

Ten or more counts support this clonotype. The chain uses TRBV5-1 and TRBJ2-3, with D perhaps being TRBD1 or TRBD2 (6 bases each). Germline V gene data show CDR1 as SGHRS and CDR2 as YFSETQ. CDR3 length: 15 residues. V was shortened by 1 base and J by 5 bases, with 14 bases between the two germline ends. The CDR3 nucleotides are TGCGCCAGCAGCTTGTATAACAGGGAGGTAGATACGCAGTATTTT. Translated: CASSLYNREVDTQYF. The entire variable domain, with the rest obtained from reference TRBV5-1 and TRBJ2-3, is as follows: KAGVTQTPRYLIKTRGQQVTLSCSPISGHRSVSWYQQTPGQGLQFLFEYFSETQRNKGNFPGRFSGRQFSNSRSEMNVSTLELGDSALYLCASSLYNREVDTQYFGPGTRLTVL.

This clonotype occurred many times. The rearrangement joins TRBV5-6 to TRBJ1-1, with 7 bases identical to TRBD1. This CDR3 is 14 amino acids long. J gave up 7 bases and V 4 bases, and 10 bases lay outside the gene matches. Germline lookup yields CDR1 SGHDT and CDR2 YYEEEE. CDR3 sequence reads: CASSLGAGGVEAFF. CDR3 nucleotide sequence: TGTGCCAGCAGCCTGGGAGCAGGGGGTGTTGAAGCTTTCTTT.

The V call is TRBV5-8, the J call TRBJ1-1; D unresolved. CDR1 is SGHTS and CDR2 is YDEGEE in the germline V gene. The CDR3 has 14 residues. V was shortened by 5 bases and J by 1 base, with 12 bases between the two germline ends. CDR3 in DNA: TGTGCCAGCAGTTCCCGCCGTGGGAACACTGAAGCTTTCTTT. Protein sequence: CASSSRRGNTEAFF.

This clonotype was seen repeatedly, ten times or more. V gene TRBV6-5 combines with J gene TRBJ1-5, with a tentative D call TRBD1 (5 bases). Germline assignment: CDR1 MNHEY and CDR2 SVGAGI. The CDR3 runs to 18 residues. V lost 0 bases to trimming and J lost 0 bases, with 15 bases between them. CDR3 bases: TGTGCCAGCAGTTACTCTAAACGGGGGGTTTATAGCAATCAGCCCCAGCATTTT. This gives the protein CASSYSKRGVYSNQPQHF.

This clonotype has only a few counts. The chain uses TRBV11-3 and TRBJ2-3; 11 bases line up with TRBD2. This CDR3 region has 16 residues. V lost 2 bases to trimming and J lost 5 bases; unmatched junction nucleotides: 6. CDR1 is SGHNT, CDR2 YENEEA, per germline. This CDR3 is CASSLISGGAGDTQYF. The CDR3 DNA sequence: TGTGCCAGCAGCTTAATTAGCGGGGGGGCCGGAGATACGCAGTATTTT. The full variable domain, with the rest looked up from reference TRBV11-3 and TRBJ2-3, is EAGVVQSPRYKIIEKKQPVAFWCNPISGHNTLYWYLQNLGQGPELLIRYENEEAVDDSQLPKDRFSAERLKGVDSTLKIQPAELGDSAVYLCASSLISGGAGDTQYFGPGTRLTVL.

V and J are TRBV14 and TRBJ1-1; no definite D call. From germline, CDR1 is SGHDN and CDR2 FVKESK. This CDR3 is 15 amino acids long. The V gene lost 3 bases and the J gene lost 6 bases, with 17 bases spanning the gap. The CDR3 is CASSQFGHDRAEAFF. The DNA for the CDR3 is TGTGCCAGCAGCCAGTTTGGGCACGACCGGGCTGAAGCTTTCTTT.

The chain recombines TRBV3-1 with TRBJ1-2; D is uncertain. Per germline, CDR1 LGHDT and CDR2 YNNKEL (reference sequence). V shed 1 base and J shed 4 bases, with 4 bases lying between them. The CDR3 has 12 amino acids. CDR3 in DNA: TGTGCCAGCAGCCAAGGTGGCTATGGCTACACCTTC. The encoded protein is CASSQGGYGYTF.

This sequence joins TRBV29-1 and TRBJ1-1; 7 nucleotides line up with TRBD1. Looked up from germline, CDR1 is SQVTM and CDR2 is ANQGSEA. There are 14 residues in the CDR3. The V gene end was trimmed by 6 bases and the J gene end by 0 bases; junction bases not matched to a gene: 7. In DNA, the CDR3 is TGCAGCGTACCCCGACAGGGCCTGAACACTGAAGCTTTCTTT. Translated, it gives CSVPRQGLNTEAFF.

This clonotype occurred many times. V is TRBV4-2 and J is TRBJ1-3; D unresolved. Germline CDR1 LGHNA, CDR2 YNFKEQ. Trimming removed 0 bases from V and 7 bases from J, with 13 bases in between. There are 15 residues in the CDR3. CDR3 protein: CASSQDFGGGNTIYF. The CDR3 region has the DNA TGTGCCAGCAGCCAAGATTTCGGAGGAGGGAACACCATATATTTT.

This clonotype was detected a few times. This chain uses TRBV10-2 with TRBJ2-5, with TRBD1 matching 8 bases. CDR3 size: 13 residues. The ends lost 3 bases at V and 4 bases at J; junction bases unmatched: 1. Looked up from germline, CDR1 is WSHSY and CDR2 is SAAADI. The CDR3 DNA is TGCGCCAGCAGTGAAACAGGGGGAGAGACCCAGTACTTC. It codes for CASSETGGETQYF.

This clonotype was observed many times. The CDR3 region is CASSLGPLATTNNEQFF. DNA of the CDR3: TGCGCCAGCAGCTTGGGCCCCCTAGCGACGACTAACAATGAGCAGTTCTTC. This rearrangement joins TRBV5-1 to TRBJ2-1; weak D call: TRBD2 (6 bases). V gave up 0 bases and J gave up 5 bases, with 18 bases separating them. Germline V gene sequence: CDR1 SGHRS, CDR2 YFSETQ. This CDR3 is 17 amino acids long.

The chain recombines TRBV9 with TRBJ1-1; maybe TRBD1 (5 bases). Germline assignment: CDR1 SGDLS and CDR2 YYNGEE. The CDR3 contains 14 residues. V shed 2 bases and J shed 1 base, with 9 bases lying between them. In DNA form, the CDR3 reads TGTGCCAGCAGCGTCTCCGGGGCGAACACTGAAGCTTTCTTT. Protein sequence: CASSVSGANTEAFF.

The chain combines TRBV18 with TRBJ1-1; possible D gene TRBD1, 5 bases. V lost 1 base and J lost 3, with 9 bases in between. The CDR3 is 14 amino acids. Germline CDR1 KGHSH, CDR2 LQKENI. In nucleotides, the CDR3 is TGTGCCAGCTCACCACTTTGGGGCCACACTGAAGCTTTCTTT. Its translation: CASSPLWGHTEAFF. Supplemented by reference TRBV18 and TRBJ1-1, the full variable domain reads NAGVMQNPRHLVRRRGQEARLRCSPMKGHSHVYWYRQLPEEGLKFMVYLQKENIIDESGMPKERFSAEFPKEGPSILRIQQVVRGDSAAYFCASSPLWGHTEAFFGQGTRLTVV.

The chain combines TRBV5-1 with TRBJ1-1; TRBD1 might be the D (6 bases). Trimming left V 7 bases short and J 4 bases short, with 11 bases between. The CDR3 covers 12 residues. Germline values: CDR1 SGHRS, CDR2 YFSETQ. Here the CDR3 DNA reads TGCGCCAGCGGGGGCCAAGGCACTGAAGCTTTCTTT. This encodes CASGGQGTEAFF.

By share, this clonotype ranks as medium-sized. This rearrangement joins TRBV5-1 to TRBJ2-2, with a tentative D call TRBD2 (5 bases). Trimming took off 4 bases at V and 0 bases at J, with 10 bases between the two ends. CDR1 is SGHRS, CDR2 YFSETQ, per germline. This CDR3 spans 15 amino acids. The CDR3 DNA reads TGCGCCAGCAGCCCGGACTCCTCGAACACCGGGGAGCTGTTTTTT. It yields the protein CASSPDSSNTGELFF. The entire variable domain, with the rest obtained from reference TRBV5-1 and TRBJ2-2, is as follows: KAGVTQTPRYLIKTRGQQVTLSCSPISGHRSVSWYQQTPGQGLQFLFEYFSETQRNKGNFPGRFSGRQFSNSRSEMNVSTLELGDSALYLCASSPDSSNTGELFFGEGSRLTVL.

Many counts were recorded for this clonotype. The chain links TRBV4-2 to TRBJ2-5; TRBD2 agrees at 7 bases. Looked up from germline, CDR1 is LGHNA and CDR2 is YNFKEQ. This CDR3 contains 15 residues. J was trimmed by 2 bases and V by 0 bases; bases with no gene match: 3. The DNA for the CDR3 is TGTGCCAGCAGCCAAGATCAGCGGGGACAAGAGACCCAGTACTTC. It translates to CASSQDQRGQETQYF.

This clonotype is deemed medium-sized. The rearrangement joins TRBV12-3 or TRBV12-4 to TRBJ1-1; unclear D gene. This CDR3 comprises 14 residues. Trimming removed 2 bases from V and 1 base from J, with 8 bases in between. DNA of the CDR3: TGTGCCAGCAGTTTATCCGGAACGAACACTGAAGCTTTCTTT. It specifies CASSLSGTNTEAFF.